The clone carrying this T cell receptor (beta chain) is judged medium-sized (0.01 to 0.1%). Its antigen is not identified. Time point denoted: sample taken at primary tumor resection. Unsorted whole RNA of tumor, nontumor lung or frozen PBMC was sequenced. These data are taken from a study of spatial heterogeneity in lung cancer. Study-level findings and limits: Coverage estimated for tumor T cells reached around 7% for alpha chains and about 12% for beta chains. Counts of expanded alpha and beta TCRs within tumors tracked the tumor nonsynonymous mutation count.

The presence of a unique molecular identifier marked each TCR cDNA molecule. TCRdb passed the 5' RACE reads through MiXCR, listing each CDR3 protein once. The repertoire holds thousands of distinct CDR3 sequences, with less than 9% as singletons. Trimming left V 6 bases short and J 2 bases short, with 13 bases between. Germline assignment: CDR1 DFQATT and CDR2 SNEGSKA (reference sequence). CDR3 length: 13 amino acids. The receptor's source is a male donor with early-stage non-small cell lung cancer. V gene TRBV20-1 combines with J gene TRBJ1-1; D gene ambiguous. This material consisted of lung tumor tissue, taken at surgery. The chain's CDR3 is CSAFQTGNTEAFF. In nucleotides, the CDR3 is TGCAGTGCCTTCCAGACGGGAAACACTGAAGCTTTCTTT.